The 8 T cell receptor beta chains reported below all come from one sample, sequenced in a study of cytomegalovirus exposure and HLA in healthy donors. The study ran its PCR with 60 Vbeta and 13 Jbeta primers. This table comes from immunoSEQ multiplex PCR, and its TCRdb copy is limited to in-frame clones, with some not included. The sample yields 100,000 to 150,000 clones, roughly 80% seen once. The source material was PBMCs. Source of these receptors: a young man in good health and CMV-seronegative.

The CDR3 DNA reads as TGTGCCAGCAGCTCAGGGACAGGGATCGGGGAGCTGTTTTTT. This codes for CASSSGTGIGELFF. The chain recombines TRBV11-2 with TRBJ2-2, with 9 bases identical to TRBD1. Unmatched junction bases numbered 4, after V lost 4 bases and J lost 7 bases. CDR1 is SGHAT, CDR2 FQNNGV, per germline. The CDR3 is 14 amino acids.

The genes are TRBV11-2 and TRBJ2-7, with D unresolved. The CDR3 is made up of 14 amino acids. Germline V gives CDR1 SGHAT, CDR2 FQNNGV. The V end lost 1 base, the J end lost 3 bases, and 10 bases lay between the germline ends. DNA for the CDR3: TGTGCCAGCAGCTTAGGTCTAGATCTCTACGAGCAGTACTTC. This gives the protein CASSLGLDLYEQYF.

The chain couples TRBV28 to TRBJ2-2; 11 bases match TRBD2. This CDR3 contains 17 residues. V trimming: 5 bases; J trimming: 0 bases; junction bases outside the gene matches: 5. CDR1 is MDHEN, CDR2 SYDVKM, per germline. CDR3 DNA: TGTGCCAGCAGTAGAGGGACTAGCGGAACGAACACCGGGGAGCTGTTTTTT. Amino acids: CASSRGTSGTNTGELFF.

The V call is TRBV5-1, the J call TRBJ2-5; TRBD2 aligns across 7 bases. The CDR3 spans 16 residues. Germline CDR1 reads SGHRS; CDR2 reads YFSETQ. With V trimmed by 0 bases and J by 4 bases, 9 bases remained unmatched. This CDR3 is CASSLDTTSFRETQYF. The CDR3 DNA reads TGCGCCAGCAGCTTGGATACGACTAGCTTCAGAGAGACCCAGTACTTC.

This chain connects TRBV5-6 to TRBJ2-5, with a weak D call TRBD2 (5 bases). Trimming shortened V by 0 bases and J by 3 bases, and 15 bases separated the two germline ends. The V gene's germline CDR1 is SGHDT and CDR2 YYEEEE. The CDR3 is 16 residues long. CDR3 nucleotides: TGTGCCAGCAGCTTGGTGGTAGTTCGGGGAGAAGAGACCCAGTACTTC. Protein: CASSLVVVRGEETQYF.

The chain has TRBV19 and TRBJ1-1; 8 bases match TRBD1. The CDR3 extends over 16 amino acids. J was trimmed by 0 bases and V by 6 bases; bases with no gene match: 9. Germline assignment: CDR1 LNHDA and CDR2 SQIVND (reference sequence). The CDR3 is CASRGWTGPMNTEAFF. CDR3 nucleotides: TGTGCCAGTAGGGGTTGGACAGGGCCGATGAACACTGAAGCTTTCTTT.

The V and J genes are TRBV7-9 and TRBJ2-1; TRBD2 aligns across 14 bases. There are 16 residues in the CDR3. The germline CDR1 and CDR2 sequences are SEHNR and FQNEAQ (reference sequence). The ends lost 5 bases at V and 4 bases at J; junction bases unmatched: 4. The CDR3 loop reads CASSPGTSGSYNEQFF. The CDR3 DNA reads as TGTGCCAGCAGCCCAGGGACTAGCGGGAGTTACAATGAGCAGTTCTTC. Together with reference TRBV7-9 and TRBJ2-1, the CDR3 gives the full variable domain: DTGVSQNPRHKITKRGQNVTFRCDPISEHNRLYWYRQTLGQGPEFLTYFQNEAQLEKSRLLSDRFSAERPKGSFSTLEIQRTEQGDSAMYLCASSPGTSGSYNEQFFGPGTRLTVL.

This chain joins TRBV27 and TRBJ2-7; 10 positions agree with TRBD1. CDR3 size: 16 residues. Germline values: CDR1 MNHEY, CDR2 SMNVEV (reference sequence). With 2 bases clipped from V and 3 bases from J, the junction kept 7 bases outside the gene matches. In DNA form, the CDR3 reads TGTGCCAGCAGTTTACGACAGGGGGCGGTTGGCTACGAGCAGTACTTC. This translates into CASSLRQGAVGYEQYF.